The 26 T cell receptor beta chains listed next were all sequenced from one sample in a study of cytomegalovirus exposure and HLA in healthy donors. 13 Jbeta primers and 60 Vbeta primers were used for the PCR. Sequencing used immunoSEQ multiplex PCR; TCRdb keeps in-frame clones, though not all of them. This table holds around 130,000 clones, about 74% found once. The specimen sequenced was PBMCs. The source of these receptors is a woman between 45 and 60 years old in good health and CMV-seropositive.

The chain recombines TRBV18 with TRBJ1-5; D unresolved. CDR3 size: 17 residues. The germline CDR1 and CDR2 sequences are KGHSH and LQKENI. V shed 1 base and J shed 3 bases, with 16 bases lying between them. CDR3: CASSPLPAVGSNQPQHF. DNA of the CDR3: TGTGCCAGCTCACCACTTCCCGCGGTCGGGTCCAATCAGCCCCAGCATTTT.

The genes are TRBV5-5 and TRBJ1-1; D call uncertain. V dropped 4 bases and J dropped 1 base, with 8 bases sitting between them. The V gene's germline CDR1 is SGHKS and CDR2 YYEKEE (reference sequence). The CDR3 sequence is 13 residues long. The CDR3 spells CASSTQSNTEAFF. The CDR3, as DNA: TGTGCCAGCAGCACACAGTCGAACACTGAAGCTTTCTTT.

The chain joins TRBV9 to TRBJ2-7, with 7 bases lining up with TRBD1. V shed 0 bases, J shed 3 bases, and the junction held 6 bases outside the gene matches. The CDR3 is 15 amino acids. Germline V gene data show CDR1 as SGDLS and CDR2 as YYNGEE. This CDR3 is CASSVAGQAVYEQYF. The CDR3 DNA sequence: TGTGCCAGCAGCGTAGCTGGACAGGCGGTCTACGAGCAGTACTTC.

The chain joins TRBV7-9 to TRBJ2-1, with 8 bases lining up with TRBD2. V shed 5 bases and J 4 bases; nucleotides not matched to a gene: 7. CDR1 and CDR2 from the germline V gene are SEHNR and FQNEAQ (reference sequence). This CDR3 has 15 amino acids. For the CDR3, the DNA is TGTGCCAGCAGCCCAAAGCGGGGGTCATACAATGAGCAGTTCTTC. Amino acid sequence: CASSPKRGSYNEQFF.

CDR3 protein: CASSQDGGTGSEKLFF. The CDR3 DNA sequence: TGCGCCAGCAGCCAAGATGGGGGGACAGGGAGTGAAAAACTGTTTTTT. The chain couples TRBV4-3 to TRBJ1-4; 9 bases are shared with TRBD1. CDR3 size: 16 residues. Per the germline V gene, CDR1 is LGHNA and CDR2 is YSLEER. J was trimmed by 7 bases and V by 0 bases; bases with no gene match: 6.

This sequence joins TRBV5-6 and TRBJ1-2; D is ambiguous. This CDR3 region has 13 residues. Per the germline V gene, CDR1 is SGHDT and CDR2 is YYEEEE. V was cut by 4 bases and J by 1 base, with 8 bases left in between. Written as DNA, the CDR3 is TGTGCCAGCAGCCCAAAAATTAACTATGGCTACACCTTC. This codes for CASSPKINYGYTF.

V gene TRBV11-3 combines with J gene TRBJ2-5; 8 nucleotides match TRBD2. Germline lookup yields CDR1 SGHNT and CDR2 YENEEA. V lost 2 bases to trimming and J lost 1 base; unmatched junction nucleotides: 15. The CDR3 is 19 amino acids. This chain's CDR3 is CASSLTGGWKTSAQETQYF. The CDR3 DNA is TGTGCCAGCAGCTTAACCGGAGGCTGGAAGACTAGCGCCCAAGAGACCCAGTACTTC.

The chain uses TRBV5-1 and TRBJ1-4; TRBD1 matches 7 bases. Germline lookup yields CDR1 SGHRS and CDR2 YFSETQ. J was trimmed by 6 bases and V by 4 bases; bases with no gene match: 9. This CDR3 comprises 15 residues. The CDR3 DNA is TGCGCCAGCAGCCTACAGGGGAATCGGGATGAAAAACTGTTTTTT. It codes for CASSLQGNRDEKLFF. The full variable domain, in which reference TRBV5-1 and TRBJ1-4 provide the parts outside the CDR3, is KAGVTQTPRYLIKTRGQQVTLSCSPISGHRSVSWYQQTPGQGLQFLFEYFSETQRNKGNFPGRFSGRQFSNSRSEMNVSTLELGDSALYLCASSLQGNRDEKLFFGSGTQLSVL.

The rearrangement links TRBV7-6 to TRBJ1-1, with D perhaps matching TRBD1 (5 bases). CDR1 and CDR2 (germline): SGHVS, FNYEAQ. CDR3 length: 14 residues. V was cut by 8 bases and J by 3 bases, with 16 bases left in between. The DNA for the CDR3 is TGTGCCAGCTCTGTGGGGGGGGGTCACACTGAAGCTTTCTTT. This sequence encodes CASSVGGGHTEAFF.

This clone was seen more than once but under ten times. The V gene is TRBV7-8, the J gene TRBJ2-5; D uncertain. The germline V and J ends were trimmed by 2 bases and 2 bases, with 12 bases remaining between them. The CDR3 is made up of 15 amino acids. CDR1 and CDR2 (germline): SGHVS, FQNEAQ. The CDR3 DNA follows: TGTGCCAGCAGCTTACGAGGCAGTCGACAAGAGACCCAGTACTTC. This codes for CASSLRGSRQETQYF. Together with reference TRBV7-8 and TRBJ2-5, the CDR3 gives the full variable domain: GAGVSQSPRYKVAKRGQDVALRCDPISGHVSLFWYQQALGQGPEFLTYFQNEAQLDKSGLPSDRFFAERPEGSVSTLKIQRTQQEDSAVYLCASSLRGSRQETQYFGPGTRLLVL.

This chain connects TRBV30 to TRBJ1-5; no clear D gene. The ends were cut back, 1 base at V and 5 bases at J, with 9 bases in the middle. The germline V gene encodes CDR1 GTSNPN and CDR2 SVGIG (reference sequence). This CDR3 is built from 13 residues. CDR3 nucleotides: TGTGCCTGGAGTGCACAGTTGGATCAGCCCCAGCATTTT. As protein: CAWSAQLDQPQHF. The full variable domain, completed using reference TRBV30 and TRBJ1-5, is SQTIHQWPATLVQPVGSPLSLECTVEGTSNPNLYWYRQAAGRGLQLLFYSVGIGQISSEVPQNLSASRPQDRQFILSSKKLLLSDSGFYLCAWSAQLDQPQHFGDGTRLSIL.

Points on this clone: A junction end diverges from the germline sequence, so it may reflect a read error. The V and J genes are TRBV2 and TRBJ2-4, with 10 nucleotides matching TRBD2. The CDR3 length is 12 residues. The germline V gene has CDR1 SNHLY and CDR2 FYNNEI. This CDR3 is CASSDGLAGAIF. The CDR3 DNA follows: TGTGCCAGCAGTGATGGCCTAGCGGGGGCAATCTTC.

This chain links TRBV9 with TRBJ2-3; 7 bases match TRBD2. Germline-derived CDR1 and CDR2 are SGDLS and YYNGEE. CDR3 size: 14 residues. V lost 4 bases, J lost 6 bases, and 8 bases stayed unmatched. CDR3 in amino acids: CASSLAGVGDTQYF. The CDR3 DNA is TGTGCCAGCAGCCTCGCGGGGGTGGGGGATACGCAGTATTTT. Drawing the rest from reference TRBV9 and TRBJ2-3, the complete variable domain is DSGVTQTPKHLITATGQRVTLRCSPRSGDLSVYWYQQSLDQGLQFLIQYYNGEERAKGNILERFSAQQFPDLHSELNLSSLELGDSALYFCASSLAGVGDTQYFGPGTRLTVL.

This clone turned up a few times. The chain uses TRBV2 and TRBJ1-1; the match to TRBD1 covers 10 bases. V trimming: 9 bases; J trimming: 4 bases; junction bases outside the gene matches: 2. CDR1 is SNHLY, CDR2 FYNNEI, per germline. The CDR3 is made up of 12 amino acids. The CDR3 protein is CARGTGVTEAFF. CDR3 in DNA: TGTGCCAGAGGGACAGGGGTCACTGAAGCTTTCTTT.

This clone appeared a few times. The chain recombines TRBV19 with TRBJ2-7; D remains unclear. The CDR3 is made up of 14 amino acids. CDR1 and CDR2 from the germline V gene are LNHDA and SQIVND (reference sequence). Trimming stripped 3 bases from V and 2 bases from J, with 11 bases between. CDR3: CASSIQVGTYEQYF. In DNA, the CDR3 is TGTGCCAGTAGTATCCAGGTCGGAACCTACGAGCAGTACTTC.

The chain recombines TRBV6-5 with TRBJ1-1; maybe TRBD1 (6 bases). The CDR3 length is 15 residues. Germline CDR1 MNHEY, CDR2 SVGAGI. The V and J ends lost 6 bases and 1 base respectively, with 15 bases between them. The CDR3, as DNA: TGTGCCAGCAGCCCCTCTTTGGACAGGAACACTGAAGCTTTCTTT. Its protein is CASSPSLDRNTEAFF.

This clone was found a few times. The gene calls are TRBV5-1 and TRBJ2-5, with 10 bases matching TRBD2. Germline-derived CDR1 and CDR2 are SGHRS and YFSETQ. The junction had 13 bases not matched to a gene; V was cut back by 6 bases and J by 5 bases. The CDR3 length is 16 residues. The CDR3 DNA sequence: TGCGCCAGCATGTCAAGCGGGGGGGCCGTACGGGAGACCCAGTACTTC. Amino acids: CASMSSGGAVRETQYF.

The V and J genes are TRBV14 and TRBJ2-3; D is unclear. Germline-derived CDR1 and CDR2 are SGHDN and FVKESK. Trimming cost V 4 bases and J 4 bases, with 18 bases left between them. This CDR3 is built from 16 residues. The DNA for the CDR3 is TGTGCCAGCAGCCCGACCCGCACACGGCAGGCAGATACGCAGTATTTT. Residues: CASSPTRTRQADTQYF.

The CDR3 is CASSSGQGRTEAFF. Here the CDR3 DNA reads TGTGCCAGCAGCAGTGGGCAGGGGCGCACTGAAGCTTTCTTT. The gene calls are TRBV2 and TRBJ1-1; perhaps TRBD1 as D (6 bases). This CDR3 has 14 amino acids. Trimming shortened V by 6 bases and J by 4 bases, and 15 bases separated the two germline ends. CDR1 and CDR2 (germline): SNHLY, FYNNEI.

The rearrangement uses TRBV6-1 and TRBJ1-6, with 10 bases matching TRBD1. The CDR3 loop spans 15 amino acids. With V trimmed by 3 bases and J by 9 bases, 5 bases remained unmatched. CDR1 is MNHNS, CDR2 SASEGT, per germline. The CDR3 here is CASSDRDRGVSPLHF. CDR3 coding DNA: TGTGCCAGCAGTGACCGGGACAGGGGTGTTTCACCCCTCCACTTT.

J is TRBJ2-7 and V is TRBV5-6; D uncertain. This CDR3 has 13 amino acids. The V gene's germline CDR1 is SGHDT and CDR2 YYEEEE. V shed 2 bases and J shed 1 base, with 7 bases lying between them. CDR3 region: CASSFARSYEQYF. CDR3 bases: TGTGCCAGCAGCTTCGCACGGTCCTACGAGCAGTACTTC.

The chain joins TRBV7-9 to TRBJ2-7, with TRBD2 identical over 7 bases. Trimming cost V 1 base and J 6 bases; bases outside gene matches: 0. There are 12 residues in the CDR3. The germline gives CDR1 SEHNR, CDR2 FQNEAQ (reference sequence). The CDR3 loop reads CASSLGGGEQYF. The CDR3 DNA reads as TGTGCCAGCAGCTTAGGGGGGGGCGAGCAGTACTTC. The whole variable domain, remainder taken from reference TRBV7-9 and TRBJ2-7, is DTGVSQNPRHKITKRGQNVTFRCDPISEHNRLYWYRQTLGQGPEFLTYFQNEAQLEKSRLLSDRFSAERPKGSFSTLEIQRTEQGDSAMYLCASSLGGGEQYFGPGTRLTVT.

This rearrangement joins TRBV6-5 to TRBJ1-5, with 8 bases aligning to TRBD1. The CDR3 is 15 amino acids. CDR1 MNHEY and CDR2 SVGAGI come from the germline V gene. The trim removed 6 bases at V and 6 bases at J, leaving 10 bases unmatched. The CDR3 DNA is TGTGCCAGCAGAAGCTCTCAGGGGGCCGGTCAGCCCCAGCATTTT. Translating it yields CASRSSQGAGQPQHF.

The chain couples TRBV5-6 to TRBJ2-2; 8 bases fit TRBD1. This CDR3 has 15 residues. Germline V gene sequence: CDR1 SGHDT, CDR2 YYEEEE. Trimming took 4 bases from V and 7 from J; bases not matched to a gene: 9. The CDR3, as DNA: TGTGCCAGCAGCCCCCGGACAGGGATAGGCGGGGAGCTGTTTTTT. It specifies CASSPRTGIGGELFF.

The chain couples TRBV6-5 to TRBJ1-1, with 9 bases identical to TRBD1. The CDR3 is 14 residues long. V shed 8 bases and J 9 bases; nucleotides not matched to a gene: 13. Germline V lookup: CDR1 MNHEY, CDR2 SVGAGI. This chain's CDR3 is CASLDRGGGYKAFF. The CDR3 DNA sequence: TGTGCCAGCCTAGACAGGGGGGGCGGCTATAAAGCTTTCTTT.

The rearrangement uses TRBV5-6 and TRBJ2-5; 9 bases are a match to TRBD1. The germline CDR1 and CDR2 sequences are SGHDT and YYEEEE. The V segment lost 4 bases and the J segment 5 bases; nucleotides outside the gene matches: 3. The CDR3 runs to 13 residues. The DNA for the CDR3 is TGTGCCAGCAGCGCGGGACAGGGCGAGACCCAGTACTTC. Translating gives CASSAGQGETQYF.